The entry below gives a single TCR beta chain sequence along with its context. The antigen this receptor binds is unknown. Base qualities are missing; no much larger clone stands one base away. CDR1 is given as LNHDA and CDR2 as SQIVND, both from the germline V gene (reference sequence). Trimmed from V: 5 bases; trimmed from J: 1 base; junction bases lacking a gene match: 5. Counted from cysteine to phenylalanine, this CDR3 has 15 amino acids. Only the CDR3 part of the read is kept: 45 bases, read in frame from the first base. The immunoSEQ Assay, a bias-controlled multiplex PCR, was used to amplify TCRbeta CDR3 regions from genomic DNA. The source study handled its data this way. Within the assay, amplification of reference gene primers was used to estimate how many nucleated cells each sample contained. To quantify the absolute abundance of each unique TCRbeta CDR3 rearrangement, sequence reads were collapsed and filtered. For each sample, productive Simpson clonality was calculated by taking the square root of Simpson's diversity index across productive rearrangements. TCRdb retrieved this table from immuneACCESS and kept in-frame rearrangements only. Not all clones are present; in checked studies, unresolved V genes account for under half, and no reason is known for the remainder. The D gene and trimming were derived from the DNA, and the V and J assignments and clone size from that table. The sample table records over 200,000 clones; approximately 86% of these occur just once. Approximately 0.69% of the sample is taken by the ten largest.

This entry belongs to a study of blood T cell repertoires in COVID-19 (dated by TCRdb to 2020 to 2021). Looking at the study overall: Collaborator samples came from the United States, Italy and Spain and covered acute and convalescent phases of COVID-19. The prospective study material was composed of cDNA or gDNA derived from T cells, B-cell-depleted T cells, or PBMCs. The dataset comprised deeply sampled blood TCRbeta repertoires from subjects exposed to, actively infected with, or recovered from COVID-19. The repertoires were made available in a free public database intended to serve as a resource for research on the immune response to SARS-CoV-2. Samples were obtained from the ongoing ImmuneRACE study (first 160 participants) and from 1,254 subjects provided by 6 global collaborators. The sample metadata nearly always contained a de-identified subject ID, COVID-19 status, age in years and sex. HLA class I and class II types, where available, came from metadata supplied by the sample provider rather than from assay-based typing. Results the study describes overall, beyond this receptor: The quantity of clinical and demographic metadata differed by source and by participant and was supplied without curation.

Each collaborating institution followed its own protocols to collect whole blood in K2EDTA tubes. For TCRbeta analysis, collaborator samples were shipped as frozen whole blood, as isolated PBMCs, or as DNA extracted from either sample type. The origin of this receptor is a man aged 35-49 years with acute or convalescent COVID-19. Sequencing used peripheral blood. Rearrangement joined TRBV19 to TRBJ2-1, with 7 bases in between that match TRBD1. CDR3 loop: CASSQDRRSYNEQFF. The bases are TGTGCCAGTAGTCAGGACAGGAGATCCTACAATGAGCAGTTCTTC.